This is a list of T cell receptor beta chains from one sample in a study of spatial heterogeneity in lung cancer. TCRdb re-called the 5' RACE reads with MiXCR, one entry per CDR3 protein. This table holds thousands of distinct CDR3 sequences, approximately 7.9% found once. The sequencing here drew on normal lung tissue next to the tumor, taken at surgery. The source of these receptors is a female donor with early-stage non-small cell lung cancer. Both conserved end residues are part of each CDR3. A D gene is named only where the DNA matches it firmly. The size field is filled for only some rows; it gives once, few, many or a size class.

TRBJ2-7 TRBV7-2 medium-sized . CASSLETREQYF TGTGCCAGCAGCTTAGAAACACGCGAGCAGTACTTC
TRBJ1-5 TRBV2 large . CASSERARVGQPQHF TGTGCCAGCAGTGAACGGGCGAGGGTAGGCCAGCCCCAGCATTTT
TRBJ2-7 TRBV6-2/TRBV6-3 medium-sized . CASSYGNSYEQYF TGTGCCAGCAGTTACGGAAACTCCTACGAGCAGTACTTC
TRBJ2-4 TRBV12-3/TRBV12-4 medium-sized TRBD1 CASQGAYIQYF TGTGCCTCGCAGGGGGCATACATTCAGTACTTC
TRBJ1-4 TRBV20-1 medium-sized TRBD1 CSASPPQGLDEKLFF TGCAGTGCTTCGCCCCCACAGGGGTTGGATGAAAAACTGTTTTTT
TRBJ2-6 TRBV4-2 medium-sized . CASSQREGAGANVLTF TGTGCCAGCAGCCAAAGGGAGGGGGCAGGGGCCAACGTCCTGACTTTC
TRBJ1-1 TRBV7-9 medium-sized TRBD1 CASSSHRGNTEAFF TGTGCCAGCAGCTCGCACAGGGGGAACACTGAAGCTTTCTTT
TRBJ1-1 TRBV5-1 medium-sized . CASSLETPNTEAFF TGCGCCAGCAGCTTGGAGACACCGAACACTGAAGCTTTCTTT
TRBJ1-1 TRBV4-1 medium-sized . CASSQEEGPTVEAFF TGCGCCAGCAGCCAAGAAGAGGGGCCCACAGTTGAAGCTTTCTTT
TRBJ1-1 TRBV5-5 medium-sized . CASSPQGWGTEAFF TGTGCCAGCAGTCCACAGGGCTGGGGCACTGAAGCTTTCTTT
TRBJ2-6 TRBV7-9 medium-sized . CASSLESSGANVLTF TGTGCCAGCAGCTTGGAGAGCTCTGGGGCCAACGTCCTGACTTTC
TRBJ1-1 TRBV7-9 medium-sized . CASSLGRTNTEAFF TGTGCCAGCAGCCTTGGCCGGACCAACACTGAAGCTTTCTTT
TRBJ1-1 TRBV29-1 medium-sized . CSVEVGGLNTEAFF TGCAGCGTTGAAGTTGGGGGTTTGAACACTGAAGCTTTCTTT
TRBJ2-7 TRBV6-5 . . CASSPGTSSEQYF TGTGCCAGCAGTCCCGGGACATCCTCCGAGCAGTACTTC
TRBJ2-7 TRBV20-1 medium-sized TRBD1 CSATGDHEQYF TGCAGTGCGACAGGGGACCACGAGCAGTACTTC
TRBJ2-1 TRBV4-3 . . CASSQTLPPSRGHYNEQFF TGCGCCAGCAGCCAAACGCTTCCCCCTTCGCGGGGGCACTACAATGAGCAGTTCTTC
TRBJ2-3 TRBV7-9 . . CASRRERGGTDTQYF TGTGCCAGCAGGAGAGAAAGGGGGGGGACAGATACGCAGTATTTT
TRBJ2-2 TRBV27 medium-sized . CASSHGNTGELFF TGTGCCAGCAGTCACGGAAACACCGGGGAGCTGTTTTTT
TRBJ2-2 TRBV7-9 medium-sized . CASSFLRGGPNTGELFF TGTGCCAGCAGCTTTCTTCGAGGGGGGCCGAACACCGGGGAGCTGTTTTTT
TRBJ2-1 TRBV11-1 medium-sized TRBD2 CASSRTSGRAREQFF TGTGCCAGCAGCCGGACTAGCGGGAGGGCCCGCGAGCAGTTCTTC
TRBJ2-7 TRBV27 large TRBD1 CASRSGGPVYEQYF TGTGCCAGCAGATCAGGGGGCCCTGTTTACGAGCAGTACTTC
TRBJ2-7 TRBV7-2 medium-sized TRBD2 CASREGLAVSYEQYF TGTGCCAGCAGAGAGGGACTAGCGGTCTCCTACGAGCAGTACTTC
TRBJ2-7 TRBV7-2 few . CASSLTGRRDEQYF TGTGCCAGCAGCTTGACAGGACGTAGGGACGAGCAGTACTTC
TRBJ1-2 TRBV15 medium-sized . CATSTLSYGYTF TGTGCCACCAGCACCTTATCTTATGGCTACACCTTC
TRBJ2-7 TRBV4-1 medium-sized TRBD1 CASSHTGTGANEQYF TGCGCCAGCAGCCACACCGGGACAGGGGCAAACGAGCAGTACTTC
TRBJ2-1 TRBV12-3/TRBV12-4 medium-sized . CASSPTENNEQFF TGTGCCAGCAGTCCGACAGAAAACAATGAGCAGTTCTTC
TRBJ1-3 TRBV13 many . CASSPREGSSGNTIYF TGTGCCAGCAGCCCCCGGGAGGGGAGCTCTGGAAACACCATATATTTT